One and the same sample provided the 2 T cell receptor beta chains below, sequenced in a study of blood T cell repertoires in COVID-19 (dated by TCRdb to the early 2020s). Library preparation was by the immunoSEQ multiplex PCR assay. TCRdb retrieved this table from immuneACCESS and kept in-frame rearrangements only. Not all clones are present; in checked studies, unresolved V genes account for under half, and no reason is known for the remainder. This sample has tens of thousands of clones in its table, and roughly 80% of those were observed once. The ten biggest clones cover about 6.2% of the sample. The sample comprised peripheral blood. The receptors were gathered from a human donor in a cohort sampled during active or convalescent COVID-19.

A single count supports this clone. For the CDR3, the DNA is TGTGCCAGCACCGAGGGCGGGGGGGCCTTCAATGAGCAGTTCTTC. Protein: CASTEGGGAFNEQFF. The rearrangement joins TRBV6-5 to TRBJ2-1; 9 nucleotides match TRBD2. V shed 7 bases and J 6 bases; nucleotides not matched to a gene: 10. There are 15 residues in the CDR3. Per the germline V gene, CDR1 is MNHEY and CDR2 is SVGAGI.

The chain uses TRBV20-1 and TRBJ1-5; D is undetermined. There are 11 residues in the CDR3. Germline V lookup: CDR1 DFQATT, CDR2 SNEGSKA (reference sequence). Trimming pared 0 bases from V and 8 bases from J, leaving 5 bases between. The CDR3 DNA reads TGCAGTGCTAGAGATTCAAAGCCCCAGCATTTT. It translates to CSARDSKPQHF.